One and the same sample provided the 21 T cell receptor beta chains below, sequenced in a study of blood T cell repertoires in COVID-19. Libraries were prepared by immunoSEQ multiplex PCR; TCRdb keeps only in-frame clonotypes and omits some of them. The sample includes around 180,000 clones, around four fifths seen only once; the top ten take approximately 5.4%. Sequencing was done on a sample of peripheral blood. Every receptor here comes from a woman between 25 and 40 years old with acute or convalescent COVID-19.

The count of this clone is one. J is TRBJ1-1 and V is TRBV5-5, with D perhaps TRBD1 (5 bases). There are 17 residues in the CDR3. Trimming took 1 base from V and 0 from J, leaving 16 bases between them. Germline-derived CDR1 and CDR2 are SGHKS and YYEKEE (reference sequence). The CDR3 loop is CASSLRSAGPMNTEAFF. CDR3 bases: TGTGCCAGCAGCTTGAGGTCGGCAGGGCCTATGAACACTGAAGCTTTCTTT.

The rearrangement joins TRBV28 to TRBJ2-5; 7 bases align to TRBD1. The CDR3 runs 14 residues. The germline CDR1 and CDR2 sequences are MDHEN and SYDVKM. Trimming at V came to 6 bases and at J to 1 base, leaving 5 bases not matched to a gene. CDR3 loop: CASSRDRVQETQYF. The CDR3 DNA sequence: TGTGCCAGCAGCCGCGACAGGGTCCAAGAGACCCAGTACTTC.

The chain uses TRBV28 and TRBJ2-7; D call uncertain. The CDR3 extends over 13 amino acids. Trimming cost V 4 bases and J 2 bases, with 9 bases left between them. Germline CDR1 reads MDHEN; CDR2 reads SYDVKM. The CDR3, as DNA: TGTGCCAGCAGTTCGCGAAACCCCTACGAGCAGTACTTC. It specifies CASSSRNPYEQYF.

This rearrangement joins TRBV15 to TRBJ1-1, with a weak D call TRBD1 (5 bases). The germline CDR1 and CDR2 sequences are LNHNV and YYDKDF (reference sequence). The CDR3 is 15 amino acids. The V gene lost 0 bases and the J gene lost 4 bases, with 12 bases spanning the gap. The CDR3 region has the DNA TGTGCCACCAGCAGAGAATTCCTTAGGGGCACTGAAGCTTTCTTT. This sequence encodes CATSREFLRGTEAFF.

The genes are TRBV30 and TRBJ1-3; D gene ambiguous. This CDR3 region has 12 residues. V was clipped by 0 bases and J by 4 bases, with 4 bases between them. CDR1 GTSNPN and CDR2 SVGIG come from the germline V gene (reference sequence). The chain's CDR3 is CAWSVRGNTIYF. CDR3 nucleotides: TGTGCCTGGAGTGTTCGGGGAAACACCATATATTTT.

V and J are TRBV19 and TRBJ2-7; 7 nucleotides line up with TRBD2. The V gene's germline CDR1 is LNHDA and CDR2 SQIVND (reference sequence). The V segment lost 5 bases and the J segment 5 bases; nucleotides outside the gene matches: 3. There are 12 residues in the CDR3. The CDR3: CASSPGGDEQYF. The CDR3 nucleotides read TGTGCCAGTAGTCCTGGGGGGGACGAGCAGTACTTC.

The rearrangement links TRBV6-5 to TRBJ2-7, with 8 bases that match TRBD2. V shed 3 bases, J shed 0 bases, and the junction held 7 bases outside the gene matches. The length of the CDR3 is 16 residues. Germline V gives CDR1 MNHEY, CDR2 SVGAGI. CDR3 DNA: TGTGCCAGCAGTTATCGGGCTAGCGGGCTCTCCTACGAGCAGTACTTC. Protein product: CASSYRASGLSYEQYF.

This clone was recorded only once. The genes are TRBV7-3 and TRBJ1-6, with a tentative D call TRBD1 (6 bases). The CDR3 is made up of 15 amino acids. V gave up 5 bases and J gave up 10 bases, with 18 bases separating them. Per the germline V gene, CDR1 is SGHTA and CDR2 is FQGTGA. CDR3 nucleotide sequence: TGTGCCAGCAGCCTAAAACCAGGGGTTAGCTCACCCCTCCACTTT. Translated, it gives CASSLKPGVSSPLHF.

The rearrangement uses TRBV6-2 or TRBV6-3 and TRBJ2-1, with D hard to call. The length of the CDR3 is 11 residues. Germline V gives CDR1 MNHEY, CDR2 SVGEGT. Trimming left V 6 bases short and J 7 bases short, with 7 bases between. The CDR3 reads CASSLGNEQFF. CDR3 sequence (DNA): TGTGCCAGCAGCCTCGGGAATGAGCAGTTCTTC.

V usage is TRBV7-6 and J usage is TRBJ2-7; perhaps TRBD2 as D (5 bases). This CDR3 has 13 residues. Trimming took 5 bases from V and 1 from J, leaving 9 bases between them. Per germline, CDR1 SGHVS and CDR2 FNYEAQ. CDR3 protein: CASSRRDSYEQYF. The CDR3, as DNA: TGTGCCAGCAGCCGCCGGGATTCCTACGAGCAGTACTTC.

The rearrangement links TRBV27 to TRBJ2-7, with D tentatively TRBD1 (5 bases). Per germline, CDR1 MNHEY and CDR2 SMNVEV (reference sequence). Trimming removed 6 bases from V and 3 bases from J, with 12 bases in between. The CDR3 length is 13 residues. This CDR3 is CASRRAGHYEQYF. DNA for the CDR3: TGTGCCAGCAGACGGGCAGGGCACTACGAGCAGTACTTC.

CDR3 protein: CASSLKGLNQPQHF. CDR3 bases: TGTGCCAGCAGTTTGAAGGGGCTTAATCAGCCCCAGCATTTT. The J gene is TRBJ1-5, the V gene TRBV6-2 or TRBV6-3; TRBD1 might be the D (5 bases). The V gene lost 4 bases and the J gene lost 4 bases, with 11 bases spanning the gap. CDR3 length: 14 residues. Per germline, CDR1 MNHEY and CDR2 SVGEGT.

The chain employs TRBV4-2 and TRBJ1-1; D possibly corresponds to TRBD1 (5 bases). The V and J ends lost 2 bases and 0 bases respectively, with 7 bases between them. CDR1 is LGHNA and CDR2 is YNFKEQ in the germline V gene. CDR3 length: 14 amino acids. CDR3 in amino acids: CASSQSRVNTEAFF. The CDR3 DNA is TGTGCCAGCAGCCAAAGCAGGGTGAACACTGAAGCTTTCTTT.

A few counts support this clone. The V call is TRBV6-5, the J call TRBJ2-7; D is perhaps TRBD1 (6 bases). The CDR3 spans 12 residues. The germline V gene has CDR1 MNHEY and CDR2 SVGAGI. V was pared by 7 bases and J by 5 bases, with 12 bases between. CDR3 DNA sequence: TGTGCCAGCATTAGGGGGAGCAACGAGCAGTACTTC. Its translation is CASIRGSNEQYF.

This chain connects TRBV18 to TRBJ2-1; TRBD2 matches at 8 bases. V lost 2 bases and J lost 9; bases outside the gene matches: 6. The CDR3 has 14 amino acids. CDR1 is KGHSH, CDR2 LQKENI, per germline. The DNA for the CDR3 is TGTGCCAGCTCACCAAAAAACGGGAGGGCTGAGCAGTTCTTC. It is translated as CASSPKNGRAEQFF.

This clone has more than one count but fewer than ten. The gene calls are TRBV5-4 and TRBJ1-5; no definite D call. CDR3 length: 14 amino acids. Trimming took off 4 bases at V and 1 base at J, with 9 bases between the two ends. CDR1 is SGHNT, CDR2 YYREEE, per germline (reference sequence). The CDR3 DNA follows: TGTGCCAGCAGCGACGTGGGCAGCAATCAGCCCCAGCATTTT. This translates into CASSDVGSNQPQHF.

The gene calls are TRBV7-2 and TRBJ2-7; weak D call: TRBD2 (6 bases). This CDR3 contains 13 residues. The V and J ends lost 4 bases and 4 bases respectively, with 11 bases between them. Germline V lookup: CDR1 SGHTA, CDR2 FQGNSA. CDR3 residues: CASSSTGVYEQYF. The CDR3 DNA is TGTGCCAGCAGCTCAACGGGGGTGTACGAGCAGTACTTC.

The CDR3 loop is CATSVDRGVSYEQYF. The CDR3 DNA sequence: TGTGCCACCAGCGTTGACAGGGGGGTCTCCTACGAGCAGTACTTC. The J gene is TRBJ2-7, the V gene TRBV15; 9 bases line up with TRBD1. The CDR3 covers 15 residues. V shed 5 bases, J shed 0 bases, and the junction held 5 bases outside the gene matches. Germline V gives CDR1 LNHNV, CDR2 YYDKDF (reference sequence). The full variable domain, completed using reference TRBV15 and TRBJ2-7, is DAMVIQNPRYQVTQFGKPVTLSCSQTLNHNVMYWYQQKSSQAPKLLFHYYDKDFNNEADTPDNFQSRRPNTSFCFLDIRSPGLGDTAMYLCATSVDRGVSYEQYFGPGTRLTVT.

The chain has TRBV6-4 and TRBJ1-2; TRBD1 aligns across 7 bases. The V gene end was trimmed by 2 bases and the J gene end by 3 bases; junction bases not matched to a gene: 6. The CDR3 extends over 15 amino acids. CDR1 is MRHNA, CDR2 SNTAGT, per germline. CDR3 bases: TGTGCCAGCAGTGACATACGGGACAGCGACTATGGCTACACCTTC. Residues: CASSDIRDSDYGYTF.

CDR3 protein: CASSDQQGATSTDTQYF. CDR3 nucleotides: TGTGCCAGCAGCGACCAACAGGGGGCGACGAGCACAGATACGCAGTATTTT. The chain is built from TRBV7-8 and TRBJ2-3; 9 bases map to TRBD1. The CDR3 loop spans 17 amino acids. From germline, CDR1 is SGHVS and CDR2 FQNEAQ. The V segment lost 5 bases and the J segment 0 bases; nucleotides outside the gene matches: 9.

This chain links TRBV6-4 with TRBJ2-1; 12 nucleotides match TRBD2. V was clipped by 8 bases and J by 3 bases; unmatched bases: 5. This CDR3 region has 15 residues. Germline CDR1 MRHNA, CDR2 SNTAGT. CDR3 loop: CASATLAGGYNEQFF. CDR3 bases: TGTGCCAGCGCCACACTAGCGGGGGGCTACAATGAGCAGTTCTTC.